Below, 21 T cell receptor beta chains from the same sample are listed, as sequenced in a study of blood T cell repertoires in COVID-19. Repertoires were generated with immunoSEQ multiplex PCR, while TCRdb's copy carries only in-frame clones and drops some. The table has around 110,000 clones, approximately 90% seen once; the top ten hold approximately 1.9%. The sample was peripheral blood. Every receptor here comes from a human donor with active COVID-19. The donor label of this sample is uncertain.

This chain joins TRBV11-2 and TRBJ2-1; 10 bases fit TRBD2. V lost 5 bases and J lost 2; bases outside the gene matches: 12. This CDR3 has 18 amino acids. Germline lookup yields CDR1 SGHAT and CDR2 FQNNGV. CDR3: CASSGSGGTIGPYNEQFF. The CDR3 bases are TGTGCCAGCAGCGGTAGCGGGGGGACTATCGGCCCCTACAATGAGCAGTTCTTC.

V and J are TRBV4-1 and TRBJ2-2; TRBD1 aligns across 7 bases. After removal of 3 bases from V and 8 bases from J, the junction contained 3 bases not matched to a gene. The CDR3 extends over 13 amino acids. Germline V CDR1 and CDR2: MGHRA, YSYEKL. The CDR3 sequence: CASSQNRGGELFF. In DNA, the CDR3 is TGCGCCAGCAGCCAGAACAGGGGAGGGGAGCTGTTTTTT.

The chain joins TRBV5-1 to TRBJ2-7; no firm D call. CDR1 is SGHRS, CDR2 YFSETQ, per germline. The CDR3 has 15 amino acids. V gave up 1 base and J gave up 1 base, with 12 bases separating them. The CDR3, as DNA: TGCGCCAGCAGCTTGACTGCAGGAATTTCCTACGAGCAGTACTTC. This gives the protein CASSLTAGISYEQYF.

The V and J genes are TRBV4-1 and TRBJ1-5; the D gene is possibly TRBD1 (5 bases). Between the trimmed V and J ends, which lost 2 bases and 6 bases, there was a span of 5 bases. Per germline, CDR1 MGHRA and CDR2 YSYEKL. This CDR3 is 12 amino acids long. In nucleotides, the CDR3 is TGCGCCAGCAGCCAACAGGGTCAGCCCCAGCATTTT. This encodes CASSQQGQPQHF.

The gene calls are TRBV7-6 and TRBJ2-1, with D tentatively TRBD1 (5 bases). The V end was cut by 5 bases, the J end by 6 bases, with 17 bases between. The length of the CDR3 is 15 residues. Germline CDR1 SGHVS, CDR2 FNYEAQ. CDR3 residues: CASSEAGYYPNEQFF. Here the CDR3 DNA reads TGTGCCAGCAGCGAGGCAGGGTATTATCCCAATGAGCAGTTCTTC.

This rearrangement joins TRBV28 to TRBJ1-1, with D tentatively TRBD1 (5 bases). The CDR3 is 13 residues long. V gave up 3 bases and J gave up 4 bases, with 9 bases separating them. Germline values: CDR1 MDHEN, CDR2 SYDVKM. DNA of the CDR3: TGTGCCAGCAGTTTGGTGGGGCGCACTGAAGCTTTCTTT. Amino acids: CASSLVGRTEAFF.

The gene calls are TRBV4-3 and TRBJ2-1; 11 bases are shared with TRBD2. V was pared by 0 bases and J by 1 base, with 5 bases of the junction left unmatched. The CDR3 is 18 residues long. Looked up from germline, CDR1 is LGHNA and CDR2 is YSLEER. CDR3 bases: TGCGCCAGCAGCCAAGACGGTAGCGGGGGGGCATCCTACAATGAGCAGTTCTTC. This translates into CASSQDGSGGASYNEQFF.

This chain links TRBV18 with TRBJ2-6; possible D gene TRBD1, 6 bases. Trimming cost V 6 bases and J 0 bases, with 15 bases left between them. The germline V gene encodes CDR1 KGHSH and CDR2 LQKENI. This CDR3 contains 17 residues. The CDR3 DNA sequence: TGTGCCAGCTCCCGAGTTCGACAGGCCTCTGGGGCCAACGTCCTGACTTTC. Amino acids: CASSRVRQASGANVLTF.

The chain has TRBV12-5 and TRBJ1-6; possibly TRBD1 for D (6 bases). V lost 3 bases, J lost 7 bases, and 16 bases lay in between. This CDR3 has 16 residues. Germline assignment: CDR1 LGHNT and CDR2 FRNRAP. The CDR3 DNA reads TGTGCTAGTGGTTTTTCCGGGACAAAGAAGAATTCACCCCTCCACTTT. This translates into CASGFSGTKKNSPLHF. The full variable domain, in which reference TRBV12-5 and TRBJ1-6 provide the parts outside the CDR3, is DARVTQTPRHKVTEMGQEVTMRCQPILGHNTVFWYRQTMMQGLELLAYFRNRAPLDDSGMPKDRFSAEMPDATLATLKIQPSEPRDSAVYFCASGFSGTKKNSPLHFGNGTRLTVT.

V is TRBV4-3 and J is TRBJ1-5, with TRBD1 identical over 9 bases. There are 15 residues in the CDR3. The V and J ends lost 3 bases and 4 bases, in that order; junction bases with no gene match: 4. Germline CDR1 is LGHNA and CDR2 is YSLEER. This CDR3 reads CASSQDRGENQPQHF. The DNA for the CDR3 is TGCGCCAGCAGCCAGGACAGGGGTGAGAATCAGCCCCAGCATTTT.

This chain uses TRBV19 with TRBJ2-2; 9 bases fit TRBD1. CDR1 is LNHDA and CDR2 is SQIVND in the germline V gene (reference sequence). V shed 5 bases and J 9 bases; nucleotides not matched to a gene: 4. There are 13 residues in the CDR3. The CDR3 nucleotides read TGTGCCAGTAGTTTACAGGGGGCATGGGAGCTGTTTTTT. Its translation: CASSLQGAWELFF.

The chain links TRBV18 to TRBJ1-1, with 9 positions matching TRBD1. The germline V gene encodes CDR1 KGHSH and CDR2 LQKENI. The junction had 4 bases not matched to a gene; V was cut back by 3 bases and J by 2 bases. The CDR3 is made up of 15 amino acids. The CDR3, as DNA: TGTGCCAGCTCACCGTCGGGACAGGGAAACACTGAAGCTTTCTTT. Protein: CASSPSGQGNTEAFF.

The chain links TRBV7-9 to TRBJ1-4; perhaps TRBD1 as D (6 bases). The V and J ends lost 5 bases and 8 bases respectively, with 15 bases between them. Looked up from germline, CDR1 is SEHNR and CDR2 is FQNEAQ (reference sequence). This CDR3 has 14 amino acids. In nucleotides, the CDR3 is TGTGCCAGCAGCCCCGGTAGGGGGTTAGAAAAACTGTTTTTT. Translating gives CASSPGRGLEKLFF.

The rearrangement uses TRBV7-8 and TRBJ2-7; no definite D call. Germline CDR1 reads SGHVS; CDR2 reads FQNEAQ. The CDR3 has 15 amino acids. With 7 bases removed from V and 5 bases from J, the gap between germline ends came to 21 bases. The CDR3 region is CASMIDFAPSNEQYF. The CDR3 DNA reads TGTGCCAGCATGATCGACTTTGCGCCTTCCAACGAGCAGTACTTC.

The V and J genes are TRBV11-2 and TRBJ1-6, with 11 bases matching TRBD1. The CDR3 is 15 residues long. Germline CDR1 and CDR2: SGHAT and FQNNGV. Trimming cost V 5 bases and J 9 bases; bases outside gene matches: 6. This chain's CDR3 is CASSPGQGAGSPLHF. The DNA for the CDR3 is TGTGCCAGCAGCCCTGGACAGGGGGCGGGTTCACCCCTCCACTTT. Using reference TRBV11-2 and TRBJ1-6 for the parts outside the CDR3, the full variable domain is EAGVAQSPRYKIIEKRQSVAFWCNPISGHATLYWYQQILGQGPKLLIQFQNNGVVDDSQLPKDRFSAERLKGVDSTLKIQPAKLEDSAVYLCASSPGQGAGSPLHFGNGTRLTVT.

In this sample, this clone turned up once. The chain has TRBV5-5 and TRBJ2-7; no definite D call. This CDR3 has 13 residues. The germline V and J ends were trimmed by 2 bases and 7 bases, with 13 bases remaining between them. CDR1 and CDR2 from the germline V gene are SGHKS and YYEKEE (reference sequence). The CDR3 DNA reads TGTGCCAGCAGCTTCTCGAATAGAGGTGAGCAGTACTTC. This sequence encodes CASSFSNRGEQYF.

The chain links TRBV4-1 to TRBJ1-2, with 8 bases lining up with TRBD1. Germline CDR1 and CDR2: MGHRA and YSYEKL. The CDR3 loop spans 17 amino acids. J was trimmed by 5 bases and V by 1 base; bases with no gene match: 12. The CDR3 nucleotides read TGCGCCAGCAGCCAAGTCCCGACAGGGGTGGATCGGTATGGCTACACCTTC. Its protein is CASSQVPTGVDRYGYTF.

The CDR3 is CASSLVAGASGGPETYEQYF. The DNA of the CDR3 is TGCGCCAGCAGCTTGGTGGCGGGGGCTAGCGGGGGACCTGAAACCTACGAGCAGTACTTC. The V gene is TRBV5-1, the J gene TRBJ2-7; TRBD2 matches 10 bases. V lost 0 bases and J lost 2; bases outside the gene matches: 17. Looked up from germline, CDR1 is SGHRS and CDR2 is YFSETQ. The CDR3 has 20 residues.

The chain combines TRBV14 with TRBJ2-2; unclear D gene. The CDR3 loop spans 13 amino acids. Per the germline V gene, CDR1 is SGHDN and CDR2 is FVKESK. The germline V and J ends were trimmed by 1 base and 2 bases, with 2 bases remaining between them. CDR3 nucleotide sequence: TGTGCCAGCAGCCAAGTAAACACCGGGGAGCTGTTTTTT. Its protein is CASSQVNTGELFF.

The rearrangement uses TRBV12-5 and TRBJ1-1; 7 nucleotides line up with TRBD1. Germline CDR1 and CDR2: LGHNT and FRNRAP. The V gene end was trimmed by 6 bases and the J gene end by 6 bases; junction bases not matched to a gene: 10. There are 14 residues in the CDR3. The CDR3 DNA is TGTGCTAGTGGGACCGGGACAGAGGTCGCTGAAGCTTTCTTT. Residues: CASGTGTEVAEAFF.

The genes are TRBV9 and TRBJ2-2; 8 nucleotides match TRBD1. Germline CDR1 SGDLS, CDR2 YYNGEE. V was pared by 0 bases and J by 7 bases, with 8 bases of the junction left unmatched. The CDR3 length is 16 residues. In DNA, the CDR3 is TGTGCCAGCAGCGTAGAAGGACAGGGTCGTATCGGGGAGCTGTTTTTT. This sequence encodes CASSVEGQGRIGELFF.